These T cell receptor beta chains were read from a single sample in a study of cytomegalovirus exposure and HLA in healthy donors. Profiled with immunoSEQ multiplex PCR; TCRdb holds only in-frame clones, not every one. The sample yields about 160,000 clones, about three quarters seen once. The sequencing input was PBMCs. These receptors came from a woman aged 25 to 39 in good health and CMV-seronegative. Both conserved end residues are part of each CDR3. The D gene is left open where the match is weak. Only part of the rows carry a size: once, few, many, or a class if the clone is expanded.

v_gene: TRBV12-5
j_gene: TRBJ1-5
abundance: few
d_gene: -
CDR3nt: TGTGCTAGTGCTATAAACAATCAGCCCCAGCATTTT
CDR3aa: CASAINNQPQHF

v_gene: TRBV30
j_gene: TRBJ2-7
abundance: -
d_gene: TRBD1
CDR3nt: TGTGCCTGGAGCGCAGGACAGGGGGCGCGGCAAGAGCAGTACTTC
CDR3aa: CAWSAGQGARQEQYF

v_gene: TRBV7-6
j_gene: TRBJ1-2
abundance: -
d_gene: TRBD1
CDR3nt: TGTGCCAGCAGCAAGCAGGGGGGCTATGGCTACACCTTC
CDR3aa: CASSKQGGYGYTF

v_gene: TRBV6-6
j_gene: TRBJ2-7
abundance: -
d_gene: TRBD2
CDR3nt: TGTGCCAGCAGTACGGGACTAGCGGTCGACGAGCAGTACTTC
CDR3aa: CASSTGLAVDEQYF

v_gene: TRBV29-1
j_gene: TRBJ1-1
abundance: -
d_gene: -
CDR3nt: TGCAGCGTTGGGGGAGGGGACACTGAAGCTTTCTTT
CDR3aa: CSVGGGDTEAFF

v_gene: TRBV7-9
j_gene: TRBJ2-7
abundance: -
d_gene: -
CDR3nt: TGTGCCAGCAGCGCCTCCATGCGCGAGCAGTACTTC
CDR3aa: CASSASMREQYF

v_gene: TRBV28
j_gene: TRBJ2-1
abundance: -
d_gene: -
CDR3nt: TGTGCCAGCAGTCCTCAAGGAGTCGTCAATGAGCAGTTCTTC
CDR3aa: CASSPQGVVNEQFF

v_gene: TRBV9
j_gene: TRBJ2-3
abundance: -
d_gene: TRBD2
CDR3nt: TGTGCCAGCAGCCCACTAGCGGGGGGACCCACAGATACGCAGTATTTT
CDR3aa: CASSPLAGGPTDTQYF

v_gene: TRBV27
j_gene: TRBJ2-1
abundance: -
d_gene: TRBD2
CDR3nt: TGTGCCAGCAGTTCCCCCAGGACTAGCGGGATTGTTGAGCAGTTCTTC
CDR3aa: CASSSPRTSGIVEQFF

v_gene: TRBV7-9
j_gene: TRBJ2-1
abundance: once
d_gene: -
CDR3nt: TGTGCCAGCAGCCAGACAGATGAGCAGTTCTTC
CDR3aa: CASSQTDEQFF

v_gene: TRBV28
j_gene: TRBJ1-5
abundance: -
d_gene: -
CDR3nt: TGTGCCAGCAGTTTGGGGGACACGGATAGCAATCAGCCCCAGCATTTT
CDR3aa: CASSLGDTDSNQPQHF

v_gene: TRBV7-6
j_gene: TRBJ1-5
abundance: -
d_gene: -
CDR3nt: TGTGCCAGCAGCCTAAATAGCAATCAGCCCCAGCATTTT
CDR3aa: CASSLNSNQPQHF

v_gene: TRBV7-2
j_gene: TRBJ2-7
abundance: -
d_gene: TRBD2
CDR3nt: TGTGCCAGCAGCCTCCGACTAGCGGAAACCAGGCAGTACTTC
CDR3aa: CASSLRLAETRQYF

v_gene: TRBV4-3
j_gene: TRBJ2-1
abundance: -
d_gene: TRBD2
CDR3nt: TGCGCCAGCAGCCAAGAGGGACTAGCGGGGGACCTTGAGCAGTTCTTC
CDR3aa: CASSQEGLAGDLEQFF

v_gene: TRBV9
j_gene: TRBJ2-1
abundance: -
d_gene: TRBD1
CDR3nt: TGTGCCAGCAGCGAAACAGGGGGCGCCTACAATGAGCAGTTCTTC
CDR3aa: CASSETGGAYNEQFF

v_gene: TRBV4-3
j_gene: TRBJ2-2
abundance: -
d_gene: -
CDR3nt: TGCGCCAGCAGCCATGCAGGGTCCGGGGAGCTGTTTTTT
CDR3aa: CASSHAGSGELFF

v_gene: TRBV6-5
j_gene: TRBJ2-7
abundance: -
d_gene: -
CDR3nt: TGTGCCAGCAGTTACCAGTTGGGCGGGGCCGAGCAGTACTTC
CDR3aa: CASSYQLGGAEQYF

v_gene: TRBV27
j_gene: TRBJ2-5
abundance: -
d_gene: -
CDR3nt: TGTGCCAGCAGTTTATCGTTTAACATTTTGGAGACCCAGTACTTC
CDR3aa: CASSLSFNILETQYF

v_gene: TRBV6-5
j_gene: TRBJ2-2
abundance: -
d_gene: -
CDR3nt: TGTGCCAGCAGTTACGCTACGGCCGGGGAGCTGTTTTTT
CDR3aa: CASSYATAGELFF

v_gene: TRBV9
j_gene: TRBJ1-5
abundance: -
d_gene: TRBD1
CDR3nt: TGTGCCAGCAGGGGCCGGGACAGGGATTGTCAGCCCCAGCATTTT
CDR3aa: CASRGRDRDCQPQHF

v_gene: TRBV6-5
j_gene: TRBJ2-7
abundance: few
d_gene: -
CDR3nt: TGTGCCAGCAGTTACGGGAGTACCTACGAGCAGTACTTC
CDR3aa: CASSYGSTYEQYF

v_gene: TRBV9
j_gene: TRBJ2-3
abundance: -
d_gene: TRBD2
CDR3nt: TGTGCCAGCAGCGTAGGGGAGGGTTGGACAGATACGCAGTATTTT
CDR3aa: CASSVGEGWTDTQYF

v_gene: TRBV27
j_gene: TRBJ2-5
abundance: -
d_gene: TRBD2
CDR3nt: TGTGCCAGCAGTTCTCGGACTAGCTTGGAGACCCAGTACTTC
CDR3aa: CASSSRTSLETQYF

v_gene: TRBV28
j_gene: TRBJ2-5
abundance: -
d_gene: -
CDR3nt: TGTGCCGCGAGGTGGGAAGAGACCCAGTACTTC
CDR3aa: CAARWEETQYF

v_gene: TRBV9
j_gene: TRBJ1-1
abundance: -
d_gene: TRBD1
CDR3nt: TGTGCCAGCAGCGTAGATAACAGGGGAAACACTGAAGCTTTCTTT
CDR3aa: CASSVDNRGNTEAFF

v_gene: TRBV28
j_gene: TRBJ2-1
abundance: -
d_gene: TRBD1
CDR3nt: TGTGCCAGCAGTTTCCGGGACAGGGATCATGATGAGCAGTTCTTC
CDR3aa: CASSFRDRDHDEQFF

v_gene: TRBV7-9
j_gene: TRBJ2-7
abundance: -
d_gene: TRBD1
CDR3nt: TGTGCCAGCAGCTTATCCCAGGGGGAGCACGAGCAGTACTTC
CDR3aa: CASSLSQGEHEQYF

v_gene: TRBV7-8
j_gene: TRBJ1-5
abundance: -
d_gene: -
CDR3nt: TGTGCCAGCAGCGCCCGAGGGGTCTTACAGGGCGGCCAGCCCCAGCATTTT
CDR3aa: CASSARGVLQGGQPQHF

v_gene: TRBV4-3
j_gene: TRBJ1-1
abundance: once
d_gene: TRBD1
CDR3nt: TGCGCCAGCAGCCAGGGGTCGTCAGGGGGAATGAACACTGAAGCTTTCTTT
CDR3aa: CASSQGSSGGMNTEAFF

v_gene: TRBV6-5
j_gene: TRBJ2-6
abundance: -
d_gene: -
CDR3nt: TGTGCCAGCAGTTACTCTATCTCTGGGGCCAACGTCCTGACTTTC
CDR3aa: CASSYSISGANVLTF

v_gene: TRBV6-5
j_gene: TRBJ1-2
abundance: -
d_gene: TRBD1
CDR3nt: TGTGCCAGCAGTTACGGGGACAGGGTGGATGGCTACACCTTC
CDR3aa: CASSYGDRVDGYTF

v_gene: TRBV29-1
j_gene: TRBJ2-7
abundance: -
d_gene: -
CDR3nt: TGCAGCGCTGAACGGGCTTCGGGAGAGCAGTACTTC
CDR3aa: CSAERASGEQYF

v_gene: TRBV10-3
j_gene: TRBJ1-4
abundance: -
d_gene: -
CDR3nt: TGTGCCATCAGGGACTCGGGAGACTCCGAAAAACTGTTTTTT
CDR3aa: CAIRDSGDSEKLFF

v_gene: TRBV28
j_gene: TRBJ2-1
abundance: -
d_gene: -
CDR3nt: TGTGCCAGCAGTCCTATAGCGGAAGGGCTTCTCGTCCATGAGCAGTTCTTC
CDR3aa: CASSPIAEGLLVHEQFF

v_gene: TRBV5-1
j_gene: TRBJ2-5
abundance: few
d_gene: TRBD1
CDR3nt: TGCGCCAGCAGCTTCGAAGGGGGACAGGGTATGCAAGAGACCCAGTACTTC
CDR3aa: CASSFEGGQGMQETQYF

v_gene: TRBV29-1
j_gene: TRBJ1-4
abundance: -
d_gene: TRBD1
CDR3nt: TGCAGCGTTGAAAGTTGGACAGGGCGCGAAAAACTGTTTTTT
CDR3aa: CSVESWTGREKLFF

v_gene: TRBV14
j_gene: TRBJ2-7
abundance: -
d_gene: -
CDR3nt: TGTGCCAGCAGCCGACATTACGAGCAGTACTTC
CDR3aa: CASSRHYEQYF

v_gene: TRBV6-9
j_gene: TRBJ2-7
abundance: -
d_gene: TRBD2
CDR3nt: TGTGCCAGCATTCTAGGACTAGCGGGAGCCTACGAGCAGTACTTC
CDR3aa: CASILGLAGAYEQYF

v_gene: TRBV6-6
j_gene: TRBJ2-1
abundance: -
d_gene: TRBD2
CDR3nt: TGTGCCAGCAGCCCTACTAGCGGGATATTCGATGAGCAGTTCTTC
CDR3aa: CASSPTSGIFDEQFF

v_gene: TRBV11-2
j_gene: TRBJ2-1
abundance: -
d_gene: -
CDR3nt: TGTGCCAGCAGCTTATGGAGATCCTCCTACAATGAGCAGTTCTTC
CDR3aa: CASSLWRSSYNEQFF